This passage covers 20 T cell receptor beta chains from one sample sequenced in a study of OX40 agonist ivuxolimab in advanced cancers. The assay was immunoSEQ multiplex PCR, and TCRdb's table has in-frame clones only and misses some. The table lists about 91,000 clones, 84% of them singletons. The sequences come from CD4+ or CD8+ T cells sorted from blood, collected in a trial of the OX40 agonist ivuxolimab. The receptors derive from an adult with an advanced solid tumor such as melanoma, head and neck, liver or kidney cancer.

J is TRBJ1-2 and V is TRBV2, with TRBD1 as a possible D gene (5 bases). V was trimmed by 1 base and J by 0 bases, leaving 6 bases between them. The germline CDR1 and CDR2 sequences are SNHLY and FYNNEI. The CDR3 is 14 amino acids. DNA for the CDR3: TGTGCCAGCAGTGAAGGGGGGACTAACTATGGCTACACCTTC. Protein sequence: CASSEGGTNYGYTF.

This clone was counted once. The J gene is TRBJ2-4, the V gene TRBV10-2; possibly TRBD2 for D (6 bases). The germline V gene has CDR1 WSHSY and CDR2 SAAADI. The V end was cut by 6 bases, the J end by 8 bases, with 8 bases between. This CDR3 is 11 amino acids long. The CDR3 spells CASRGGDIQYF. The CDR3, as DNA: TGCGCCAGCAGGGGGGGAGACATTCAGTACTTC.

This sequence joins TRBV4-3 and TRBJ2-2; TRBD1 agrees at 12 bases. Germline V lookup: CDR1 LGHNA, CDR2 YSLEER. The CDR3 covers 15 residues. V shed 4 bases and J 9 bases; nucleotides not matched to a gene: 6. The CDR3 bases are TGCGCCAGCAGCCCGGGACAGGGGGCTGGGCGGGAGCTGTTTTTT. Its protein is CASSPGQGAGRELFF.

CDR3: CASSIFGLAGAVSSYNEQFF. CDR3 coding DNA: TGTGCCAGTAGTATCTTCGGACTAGCGGGGGCCGTAAGCTCCTACAATGAGCAGTTCTTC. The V gene is TRBV19, the J gene TRBJ2-1, with TRBD2 identical over 13 bases. The J segment lost 0 bases and the V segment lost 3 bases, leaving 11 bases of the junction unmatched. Germline V gene data show CDR1 as LNHDA and CDR2 as SQIVND (reference sequence). The CDR3 covers 20 residues. Drawing the rest from reference TRBV19 and TRBJ2-1, the complete variable domain is DGGITQSPKYLFRKEGQNVTLSCEQNLNHDAMYWYRQDPGQGLRLIYYSQIVNDFQKGDIAEGYSVSREKKESFPLTVTSAQKNPTAFYLCASSIFGLAGAVSSYNEQFFGPGTRLTVL.

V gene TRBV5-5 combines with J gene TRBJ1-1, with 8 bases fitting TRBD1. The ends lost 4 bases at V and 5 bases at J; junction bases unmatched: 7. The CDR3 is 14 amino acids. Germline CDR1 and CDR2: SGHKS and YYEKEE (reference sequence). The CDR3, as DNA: TGTGCCAGCAGCCGTGGACAGGGACGGACTGAAGCTTTCTTT. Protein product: CASSRGQGRTEAFF.

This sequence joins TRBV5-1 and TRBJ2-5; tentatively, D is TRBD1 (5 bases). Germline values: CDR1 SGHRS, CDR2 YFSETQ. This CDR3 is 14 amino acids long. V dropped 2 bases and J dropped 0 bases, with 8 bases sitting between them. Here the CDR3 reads CASSFPDNQETQYF. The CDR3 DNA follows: TGCGCCAGCAGCTTCCCGGACAACCAAGAGACCCAGTACTTC.

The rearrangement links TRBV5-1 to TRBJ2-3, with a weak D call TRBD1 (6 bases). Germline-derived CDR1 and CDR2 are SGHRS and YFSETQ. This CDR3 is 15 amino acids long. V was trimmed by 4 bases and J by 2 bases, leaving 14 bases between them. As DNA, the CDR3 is TGCGCCAGCAGCCCGACAGGTTCCTTCACAGATACGCAGTATTTT. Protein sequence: CASSPTGSFTDTQYF.

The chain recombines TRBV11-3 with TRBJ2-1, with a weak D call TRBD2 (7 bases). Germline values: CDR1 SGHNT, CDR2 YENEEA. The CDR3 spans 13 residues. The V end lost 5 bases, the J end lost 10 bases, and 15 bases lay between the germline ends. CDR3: CASSPGGQGEQFF. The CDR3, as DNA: TGTGCCAGCAGCCCGGGGGGCCAGGGGGAGCAGTTCTTC. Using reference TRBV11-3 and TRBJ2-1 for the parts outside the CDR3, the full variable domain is EAGVVQSPRYKIIEKKQPVAFWCNPISGHNTLYWYLQNLGQGPELLIRYENEEAVDDSQLPKDRFSAERLKGVDSTLKIQPAELGDSAVYLCASSPGGQGEQFFGPGTRLTVL.

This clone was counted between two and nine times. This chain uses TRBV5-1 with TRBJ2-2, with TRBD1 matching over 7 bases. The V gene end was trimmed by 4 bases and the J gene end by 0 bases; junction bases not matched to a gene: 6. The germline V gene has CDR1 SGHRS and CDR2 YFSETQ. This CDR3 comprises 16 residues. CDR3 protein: CASSPGTVSNTGELFF. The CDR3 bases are TGCGCCAGCAGCCCAGGGACAGTTTCGAACACCGGGGAGCTGTTTTTT.

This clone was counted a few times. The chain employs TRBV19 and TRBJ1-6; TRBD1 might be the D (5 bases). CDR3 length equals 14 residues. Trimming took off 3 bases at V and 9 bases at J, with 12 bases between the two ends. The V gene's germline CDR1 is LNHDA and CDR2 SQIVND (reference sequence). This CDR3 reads CASSMGVGSSPLHF. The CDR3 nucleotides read TGTGCCAGTAGTATGGGGGTGGGGAGTTCACCCCTCCACTTT.

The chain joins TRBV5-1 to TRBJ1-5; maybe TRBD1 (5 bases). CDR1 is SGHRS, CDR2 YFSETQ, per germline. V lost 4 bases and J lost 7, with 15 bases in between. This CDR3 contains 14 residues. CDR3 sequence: CASSNDRVKQPQHF. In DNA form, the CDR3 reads TGCGCCAGCAGCAACGACAGAGTCAAGCAGCCCCAGCATTTT.

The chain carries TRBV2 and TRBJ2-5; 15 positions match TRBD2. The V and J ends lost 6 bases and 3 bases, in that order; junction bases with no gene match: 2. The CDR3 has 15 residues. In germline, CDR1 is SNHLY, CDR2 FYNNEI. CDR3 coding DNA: TGTGCCAGCAGAGGACTAGCGGGGGGGAAAGAGACCCAGTACTTC. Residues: CASRGLAGGKETQYF.

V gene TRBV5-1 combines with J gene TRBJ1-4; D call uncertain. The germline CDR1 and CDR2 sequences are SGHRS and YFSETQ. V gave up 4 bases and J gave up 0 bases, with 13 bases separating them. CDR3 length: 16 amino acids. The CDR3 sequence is CASSPEPGSTNEKLFF. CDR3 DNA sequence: TGCGCCAGCAGCCCAGAACCGGGATCAACTAATGAAAAACTGTTTTTT.

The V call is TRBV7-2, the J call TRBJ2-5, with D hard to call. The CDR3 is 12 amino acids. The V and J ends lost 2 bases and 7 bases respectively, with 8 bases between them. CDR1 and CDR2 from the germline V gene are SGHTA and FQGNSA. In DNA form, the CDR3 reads TGTGCCAGCAGCTTATATGGTGGGACCCAGTACTTC. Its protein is CASSLYGGTQYF.

This CDR3 is CASKEGSGANVLTF. CDR3 bases: TGTGCCAGCAAGGAGGGCTCTGGGGCCAACGTCCTGACTTTC. The V and J genes are TRBV11-3 and TRBJ2-6; D possibly corresponds to TRBD2 (6 bases). This CDR3 has 14 residues. Trimming took 7 bases from V and 0 from J, leaving 7 bases between them. The germline gives CDR1 SGHNT, CDR2 YENEEA.

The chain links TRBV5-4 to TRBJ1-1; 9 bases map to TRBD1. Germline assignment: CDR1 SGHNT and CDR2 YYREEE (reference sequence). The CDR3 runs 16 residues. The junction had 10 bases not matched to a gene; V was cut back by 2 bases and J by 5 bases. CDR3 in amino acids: CASSLGITGGWTEAFF. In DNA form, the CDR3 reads TGTGCCAGCAGCTTAGGGATAACAGGGGGCTGGACTGAAGCTTTCTTT.

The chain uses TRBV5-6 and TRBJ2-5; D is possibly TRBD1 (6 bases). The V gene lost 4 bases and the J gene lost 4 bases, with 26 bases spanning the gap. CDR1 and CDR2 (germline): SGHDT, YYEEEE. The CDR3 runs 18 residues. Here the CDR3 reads CASSPGLGGKQGRETQYF. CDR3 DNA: TGTGCCAGCAGCCCGGGGCTTGGGGGAAAACAGGGAAGAGAGACCCAGTACTTC. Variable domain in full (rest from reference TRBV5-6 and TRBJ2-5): DAGVTQSPTHLIKTRGQQVTLRCSPKSGHDTVSWYQQALGQGPQFIFQYYEEEERQRGNFPDRFSGHQFPNYSSELNVNALLLGDSALYLCASSPGLGGKQGRETQYFGPGTRLLVL.

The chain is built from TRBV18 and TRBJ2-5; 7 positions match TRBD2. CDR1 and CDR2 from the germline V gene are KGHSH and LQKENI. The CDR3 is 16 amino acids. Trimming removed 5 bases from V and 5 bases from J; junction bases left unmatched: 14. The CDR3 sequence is CASSKTSVRKLETQYF. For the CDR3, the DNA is TGTGCCAGCTCAAAAACTAGCGTAAGAAAACTGGAGACCCAGTACTTC.

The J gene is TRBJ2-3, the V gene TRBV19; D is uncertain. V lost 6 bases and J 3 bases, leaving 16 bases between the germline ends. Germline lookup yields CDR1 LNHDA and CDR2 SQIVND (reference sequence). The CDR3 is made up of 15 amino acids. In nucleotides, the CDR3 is TGTGCCAGTAGCGGGCAGACTTCGGTTACAGATACGCAGTATTTT. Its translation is CASSGQTSVTDTQYF. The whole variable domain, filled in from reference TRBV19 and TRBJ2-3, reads DGGITQSPKYLFRKEGQNVTLSCEQNLNHDAMYWYRQDPGQGLRLIYYSQIVNDFQKGDIAEGYSVSREKKESFPLTVTSAQKNPTAFYLCASSGQTSVTDTQYFGPGTRLTVL.

The CDR3 sequence is CASSLGGPQETQYF. Here the CDR3 DNA reads TGTGCCAGCAGCTTAGGAGGGCCTCAAGAGACCCAGTACTTC. The rearrangement joins TRBV5-4 to TRBJ2-5; D is perhaps TRBD2 (6 bases). Trimming stripped 2 bases from V and 2 bases from J, with 10 bases between. The CDR3 loop spans 14 amino acids. The germline gives CDR1 SGHNT, CDR2 YYREEE (reference sequence).